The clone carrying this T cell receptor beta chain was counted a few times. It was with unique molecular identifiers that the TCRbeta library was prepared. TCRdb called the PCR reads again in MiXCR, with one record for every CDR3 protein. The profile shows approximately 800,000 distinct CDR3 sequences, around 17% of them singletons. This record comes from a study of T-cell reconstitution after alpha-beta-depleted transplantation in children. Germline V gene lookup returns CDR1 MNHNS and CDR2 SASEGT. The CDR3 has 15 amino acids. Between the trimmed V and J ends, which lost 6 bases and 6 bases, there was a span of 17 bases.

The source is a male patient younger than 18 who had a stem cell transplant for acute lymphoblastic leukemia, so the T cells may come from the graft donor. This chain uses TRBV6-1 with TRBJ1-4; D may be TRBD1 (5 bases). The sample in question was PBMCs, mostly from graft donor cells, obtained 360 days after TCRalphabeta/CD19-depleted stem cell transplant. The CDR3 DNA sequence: TGTGCCAGCAGGGGGTCCGGGACGGGAGATGAAAAACTGTTTTTT. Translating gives CASRGSGTGDEKLFF.